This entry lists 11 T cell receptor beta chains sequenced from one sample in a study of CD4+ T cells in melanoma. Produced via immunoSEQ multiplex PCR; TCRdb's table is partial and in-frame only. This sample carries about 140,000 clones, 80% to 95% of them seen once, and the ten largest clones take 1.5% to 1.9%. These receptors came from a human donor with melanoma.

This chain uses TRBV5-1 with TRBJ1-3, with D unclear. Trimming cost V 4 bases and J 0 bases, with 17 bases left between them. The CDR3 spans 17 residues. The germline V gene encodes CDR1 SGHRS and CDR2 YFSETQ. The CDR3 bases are TGCGCCAGCAGCCTTTCGGGATCAGGAAGCTCTGGAAACACCATATATTTT. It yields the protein CASSLSGSGSSGNTIYF.

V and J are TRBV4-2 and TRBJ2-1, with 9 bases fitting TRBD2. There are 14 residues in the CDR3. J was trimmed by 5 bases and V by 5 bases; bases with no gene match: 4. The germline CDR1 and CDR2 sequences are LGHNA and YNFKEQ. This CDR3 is CASSSSGADNEQFF. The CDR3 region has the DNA TGTGCCAGCAGCTCTAGCGGGGCCGACAATGAGCAGTTCTTC.

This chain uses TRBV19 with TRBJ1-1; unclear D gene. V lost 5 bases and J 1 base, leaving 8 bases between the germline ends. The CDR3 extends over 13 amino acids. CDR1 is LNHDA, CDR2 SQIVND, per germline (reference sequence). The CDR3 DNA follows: TGTGCCAGTAGTGAGCAGCAGAACACTGAAGCTTTCTTT. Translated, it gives CASSEQQNTEAFF.

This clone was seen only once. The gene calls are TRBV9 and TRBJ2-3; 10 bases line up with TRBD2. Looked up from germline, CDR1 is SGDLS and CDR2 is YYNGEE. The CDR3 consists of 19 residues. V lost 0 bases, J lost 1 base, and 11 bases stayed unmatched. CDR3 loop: CASSVATLTSGLGTDTQYF. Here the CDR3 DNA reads TGTGCCAGCAGCGTAGCTACGCTGACTAGCGGGCTGGGCACAGATACGCAGTATTTT.

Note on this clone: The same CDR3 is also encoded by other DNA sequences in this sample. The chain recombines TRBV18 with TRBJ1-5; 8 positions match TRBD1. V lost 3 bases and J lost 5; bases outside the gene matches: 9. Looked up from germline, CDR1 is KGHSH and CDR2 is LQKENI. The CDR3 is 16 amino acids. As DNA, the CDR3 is TGTGCCAGCTCACCTGTAGAGTCAGGGGGCTATCAGCCCCAGCATTTT. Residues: CASSPVESGGYQPQHF.

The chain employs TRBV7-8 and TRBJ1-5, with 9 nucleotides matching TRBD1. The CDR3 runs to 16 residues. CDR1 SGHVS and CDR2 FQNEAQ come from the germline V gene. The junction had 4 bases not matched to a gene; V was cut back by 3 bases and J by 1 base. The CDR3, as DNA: TGTGCCAGCAGCTTCGGGACAGGGTTGAGCAATCAGCCCCAGCATTTT. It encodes CASSFGTGLSNQPQHF.

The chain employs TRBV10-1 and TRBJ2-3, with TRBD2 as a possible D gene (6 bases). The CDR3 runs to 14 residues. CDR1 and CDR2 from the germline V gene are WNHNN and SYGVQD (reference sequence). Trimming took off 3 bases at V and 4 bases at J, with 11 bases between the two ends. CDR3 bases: TGCGCCAGCAGTGACGCTGGGACTGCAGATACGCAGTATTTT. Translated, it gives CASSDAGTADTQYF.

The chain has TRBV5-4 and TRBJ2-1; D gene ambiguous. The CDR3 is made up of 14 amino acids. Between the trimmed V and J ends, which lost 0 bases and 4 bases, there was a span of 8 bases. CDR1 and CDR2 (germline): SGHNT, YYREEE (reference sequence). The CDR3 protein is CASSLAVRYNEQFF. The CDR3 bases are TGTGCCAGCAGCTTGGCCGTACGTTACAATGAGCAGTTCTTC.

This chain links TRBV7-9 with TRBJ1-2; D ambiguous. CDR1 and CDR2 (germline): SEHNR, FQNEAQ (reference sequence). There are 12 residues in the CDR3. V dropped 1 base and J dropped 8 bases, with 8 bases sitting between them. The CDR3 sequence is CASSLVEHGYTF. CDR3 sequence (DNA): TGTGCCAGCAGCTTAGTGGAACACGGCTACACCTTC.

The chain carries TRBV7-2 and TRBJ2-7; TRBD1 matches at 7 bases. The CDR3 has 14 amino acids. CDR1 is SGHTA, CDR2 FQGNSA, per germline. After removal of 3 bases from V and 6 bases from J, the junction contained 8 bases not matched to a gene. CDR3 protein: CASSFLRGSGEQYF. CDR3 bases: TGTGCCAGCAGCTTCCTCAGGGGGTCGGGCGAGCAGTACTTC.

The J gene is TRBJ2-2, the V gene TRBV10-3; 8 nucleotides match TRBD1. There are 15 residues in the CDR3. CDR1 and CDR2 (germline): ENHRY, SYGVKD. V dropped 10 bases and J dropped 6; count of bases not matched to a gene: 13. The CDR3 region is CATRGAGGLAGELFF. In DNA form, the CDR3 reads TGTGCCACAAGGGGTGCAGGGGGCCTAGCCGGGGAGCTGTTTTTT.